One and the same sample provided the 21 T cell receptor beta chains below, sequenced in a study of STAT3 mutations in large granular lymphocyte leukemia. General observations from the study: At least one immunodominant TCR beta clonotype appeared in every T-cell large granular lymphocyte leukemia patient.

Sequencing used immunoSEQ multiplex PCR; TCRdb keeps in-frame clones, though not all of them. The sample includes under 2,500 clones, 66% seen only once; the top ten take 85% to 90%. These receptors have no known antigen. The sequenced sample was peripheral blood mononuclear cells. Source of these receptors: a woman in her fifties or sixties with T-cell large granular lymphocyte leukemia. Some clones in this sample may be carry-over from other donors' samples.

This clone occurred a few times. This sequence joins TRBV30 and TRBJ1-5; D gene ambiguous. The ends were cut back, 4 bases at V and 4 bases at J, with 8 bases in the middle. The CDR3 runs to 12 residues. CDR1 and CDR2 (germline): GTSNPN, SVGIG (reference sequence). The CDR3 sequence: CAWNDGNQPQHF. The CDR3, as DNA: TGTGCCTGGAACGACGGAAATCAGCCCCAGCATTTT.

The chain combines TRBV5-1 with TRBJ2-7; D assignment may be TRBD1 or TRBD2 (5 bases each). Germline V CDR1 and CDR2: SGHRS, YFSETQ. Trimming shortened V by 8 bases and J by 0 bases, and 15 bases separated the two germline ends. The CDR3 is made up of 14 amino acids. The CDR3, as DNA: TGCGCCAGTAAAGGGACCCTCGGCTCCTACGAGCAGTACTTC. This codes for CASKGTLGSYEQYF.

The chain uses TRBV18 and TRBJ2-7; possible D gene TRBD1, 5 bases. Germline CDR1 reads KGHSH; CDR2 reads LQKENI. CDR3 size: 16 residues. Trimming removed 2 bases from V and 1 base from J, with 15 bases in between. In DNA form, the CDR3 reads TGTGCCAGCTCACCATACCCCCTGGGGCAGTCCTACGAGCAGTACTTC. This codes for CASSPYPLGQSYEQYF.

The CDR3 loop reads CASSTHSSNYGYTF. The CDR3 DNA reads as TGTGCCAGCAGCACGCACAGCTCGAACTATGGCTACACCTTC. The rearrangement joins TRBV7-9 to TRBJ1-2; D ambiguous. V shed 5 bases and J shed 2 bases, with 12 bases lying between them. CDR1 and CDR2 from the germline V gene are SEHNR and FQNEAQ (reference sequence). This CDR3 contains 14 residues.

The rearrangement uses TRBV5-6 and TRBJ1-5; no clear D. Trimming stripped 0 bases from V and 6 bases from J, with 1 base between. CDR3 size: 11 residues. Germline V gene sequence: CDR1 SGHDT, CDR2 YYEEEE. CDR3 amino acids: CASSLVQPQHF. In DNA, the CDR3 is TGTGCCAGCAGCTTGGTTCAGCCCCAGCATTTT.

The chain combines TRBV7-9 with TRBJ2-1; D not resolved. This CDR3 is 13 amino acids long. V shed 3 bases and J shed 4 bases, with 7 bases lying between them. The V gene's germline CDR1 is SEHNR and CDR2 FQNEAQ (reference sequence). The CDR3 region is CASSFWNYNEQFF. DNA of the CDR3: TGTGCCAGCAGCTTTTGGAATTACAATGAGCAGTTCTTC.

V gene TRBV6-1 combines with J gene TRBJ1-1; D ambiguous. The CDR3 is 15 amino acids. Trimming cost V 6 bases and J 5 bases, with 19 bases left between them. From germline, CDR1 is MNHNS and CDR2 SASEGT. This CDR3 reads CASRTLTGVGTEAFF. CDR3 nucleotide sequence: TGTGCCAGCAGGACACTTACTGGGGTTGGGACTGAAGCTTTCTTT.

This clone appeared a few times. The genes are TRBV18 and TRBJ2-7, with D uncertain. The CDR3 has 13 residues. Germline assignment: CDR1 KGHSH and CDR2 LQKENI. Between the trimmed V and J ends, which lost 1 base and 5 bases, there was a span of 9 bases. This chain's CDR3 is CASSPLNRDEQYF. The DNA for the CDR3 is TGTGCCAGCTCACCACTTAACCGGGACGAGCAGTACTTC.

This clone was seen only a few times. The rearrangement uses TRBV18 and TRBJ1-3; D perhaps matches TRBD1 (5 bases). Germline assignment: CDR1 KGHSH and CDR2 LQKENI. Trimming left V 3 bases short and J 2 bases short, with 11 bases between. This CDR3 spans 15 amino acids. The CDR3 region is CASSPGLDTGNTIYF. Here the CDR3 DNA reads TGTGCCAGCTCACCGGGCCTGGACACTGGAAACACCATATATTTT.

The J gene is TRBJ1-2, the V gene TRBV7-9, with D hard to call. The CDR3 contains 14 residues. Germline assignment: CDR1 SEHNR and CDR2 FQNEAQ (reference sequence). The V end was cut by 1 base, the J end by 5 bases, with 11 bases between. In nucleotides, the CDR3 is TGTGCCAGCAGCTTAGTAGAGGGCTCATATGGCTACACCTTC. The encoded protein is CASSLVEGSYGYTF.

The J gene is TRBJ2-5, the V gene TRBV5-1, with unresolved D. This CDR3 has 13 residues. From germline, CDR1 is SGHRS and CDR2 YFSETQ. V lost 2 bases, J lost 4 bases, and 9 bases lay in between. The CDR3 is CASSLGGGETQYF. DNA for the CDR3: TGCGCCAGCAGCTTAGGTGGTGGAGAGACCCAGTACTTC. The whole variable domain, remainder taken from reference TRBV5-1 and TRBJ2-5, is KAGVTQTPRYLIKTRGQQVTLSCSPISGHRSVSWYQQTPGQGLQFLFEYFSETQRNKGNFPGRFSGRQFSNSRSEMNVSTLELGDSALYLCASSLGGGETQYFGPGTRLLVL.

The chain carries TRBV2 and TRBJ1-5, with no clear D. With 6 bases removed from V and 5 bases from J, the gap between germline ends came to 14 bases. CDR1 is SNHLY, CDR2 FYNNEI, per germline. This CDR3 comprises 14 residues. The CDR3 DNA reads as TGTGCCAGCAGCGACCACGCCCCTTATCAGCCCCAGCATTTT. Its translation: CASSDHAPYQPQHF.

This chain joins TRBV18 and TRBJ2-3, with a weak D call TRBD1 (6 bases). Trimming stripped 3 bases from V and 2 bases from J, with 9 bases between. This CDR3 is built from 14 residues. Germline loops: CDR1 KGHSH, CDR2 LQKENI. The CDR3 sequence: CASSPRTDTDTQYF. The CDR3 DNA is TGTGCCAGCTCACCGAGGACAGACACAGATACGCAGTATTTT.

The chain carries TRBV29-1 and TRBJ1-4; the D gene is possibly TRBD1 (6 bases). The CDR3 has 13 residues. Germline values: CDR1 SQVTM, CDR2 ANQGSEA. Trimming took off 5 bases at V and 8 bases at J, with 15 bases between the two ends. The CDR3 loop reads CSVRKQGEEKLFF. CDR3 DNA sequence: TGCAGCGTTCGTAAACAGGGCGAGGAAAAACTGTTTTTT.

The rearrangement joins TRBV5-1 to TRBJ2-7, with D possibly matching TRBD2 (5 bases). V gave up 0 bases and J gave up 4 bases, with 5 bases separating them. Germline V CDR1 and CDR2: SGHRS, YFSETQ. The CDR3 totals 12 residues. CDR3 residues: CASSLGEYEQYF. The CDR3 DNA reads TGCGCCAGCAGCTTGGGGGAGTACGAGCAGTACTTC.

The rearrangement joins TRBV19 to TRBJ2-7, with TRBD2 identical over 9 bases. The junction had 8 bases not matched to a gene; V was cut back by 5 bases and J by 6 bases. The CDR3 has 14 amino acids. The germline CDR1 and CDR2 sequences are LNHDA and SQIVND (reference sequence). This CDR3 is CASSSVAGGLEQYF. For the CDR3, the DNA is TGTGCCAGTAGTTCCGTGGCGGGAGGGCTCGAGCAGTACTTC. The full variable domain, completed using reference TRBV19 and TRBJ2-7, is DGGITQSPKYLFRKEGQNVTLSCEQNLNHDAMYWYRQDPGQGLRLIYYSQIVNDFQKGDIAEGYSVSREKKESFPLTVTSAQKNPTAFYLCASSSVAGGLEQYFGPGTRLTVT.

V usage is TRBV5-6 and J usage is TRBJ1-1; tentatively, D is TRBD1 (6 bases). Germline loops: CDR1 SGHDT, CDR2 YYEEEE. The length of the CDR3 is 14 residues. V was cut by 2 bases and J by 5 bases, with 13 bases left in between. CDR3 in amino acids: CASSLSPGATEAFF. As DNA, the CDR3 is TGTGCCAGCAGCTTATCTCCGGGGGCGACTGAAGCTTTCTTT.

The DNA of the CDR3 is TGCGCCAGCAGCCGGGACAGGGAGGTTAAGGGGCAGTACTTC. Protein: CASSRDREVKGQYF. V gene TRBV5-1 combines with J gene TRBJ2-7; 9 positions match TRBD1. V gave up 4 bases and J gave up 9 bases; unmatched junction bases: 11. Germline V gene lookup returns CDR1 SGHRS and CDR2 YFSETQ. The CDR3 consists of 14 residues.

V gene TRBV30 combines with J gene TRBJ2-7, with 10 bases fitting TRBD1. The CDR3 extends over 15 amino acids. Germline values: CDR1 GTSNPN, CDR2 SVGIG (reference sequence). With 3 bases clipped from V and 7 bases from J, the junction kept 12 bases outside the gene matches. The CDR3 sequence: CAWSAPGTGDWEQYF. In DNA form, the CDR3 reads TGTGCCTGGAGCGCGCCCGGGACAGGGGACTGGGAGCAGTACTTC.

The chain carries TRBV25-1 and TRBJ2-7; weak D call: TRBD2 (6 bases). The ends were cut back, 4 bases at V and 3 bases at J, with 7 bases in the middle. CDR3 size: 12 residues. CDR1 is MGHDK and CDR2 is SYGVNS in the germline V gene. CDR3 sequence: CASSAGSYEQYF. The CDR3 DNA follows: TGTGCCAGCAGTGCCGGGAGCTACGAGCAGTACTTC.

The genes are TRBV5-4 and TRBJ2-5; D not resolved. The CDR3 length is 15 residues. The V gene's germline CDR1 is SGHNT and CDR2 YYREEE (reference sequence). V was shortened by 4 bases and J by 1 base, with 14 bases between the two germline ends. The CDR3 sequence is CASSTRTDRQETQYF. The CDR3 DNA reads as TGTGCCAGCAGCACTCGGACGGACCGCCAAGAGACCCAGTACTTC.